The clone carrying this TCR beta chain appeared many times. The data stem from a study of CD8+CD57+ T cells in acquired aplastic anemia. Genomic DNA constituted the template upon which TCR beta VDJ and CDR3 profiling was performed. Each CDR3 protein is one row after TCRdb ran MiXCR on the reads. Counted here are around 170,000 distinct CDR3 sequences, just under 50% occurring once; the ten biggest clones make up around 9.7%. The CDR3 is made up of 13 amino acids. Per germline, CDR1 SGHTA and CDR2 FQGNSA. V lost 3 bases and J 8 bases, leaving 10 bases between the germline ends. Sequencing was done on patients that had shown CD8+CD57+ cell expansion by flow cytometry. Patients were untreated when blood was sampled.

V gene TRBV7-2 combines with J gene TRBJ1-4; possibly TRBD1 for D (5 bases). This TCR was sampled from a human donor with aplastic anemia. Sample: sorted CD4+, CD8+, or CD8+CD57+ T cells (not recorded which) from PBMCs. Here the CDR3 DNA reads TGTGCCAGCAGCTTCAGGGTCGGCGAAAAACTGTTTTTT. Encoded protein: CASSFRVGEKLFF.